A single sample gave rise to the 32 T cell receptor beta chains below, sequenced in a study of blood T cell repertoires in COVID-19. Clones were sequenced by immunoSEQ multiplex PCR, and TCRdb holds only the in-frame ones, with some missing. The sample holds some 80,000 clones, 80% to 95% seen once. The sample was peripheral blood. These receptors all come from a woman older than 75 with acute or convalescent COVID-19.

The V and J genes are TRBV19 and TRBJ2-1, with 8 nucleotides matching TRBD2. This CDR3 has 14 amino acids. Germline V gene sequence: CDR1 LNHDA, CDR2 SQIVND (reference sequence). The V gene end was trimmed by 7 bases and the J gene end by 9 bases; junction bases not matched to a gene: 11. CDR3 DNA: TGTGCCAGTACCTCAGCGGGAGAGTATAGTGAGCAGTTCTTC. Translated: CASTSAGEYSEQFF.

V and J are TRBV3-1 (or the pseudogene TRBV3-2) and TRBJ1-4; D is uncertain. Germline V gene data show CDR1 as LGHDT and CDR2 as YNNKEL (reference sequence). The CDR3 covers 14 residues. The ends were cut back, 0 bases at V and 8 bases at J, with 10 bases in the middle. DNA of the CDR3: TGTGCCAGCAGCCAAGAGACGAGGAGGGAAAAACTGTTTTTT. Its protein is CASSQETRREKLFF.

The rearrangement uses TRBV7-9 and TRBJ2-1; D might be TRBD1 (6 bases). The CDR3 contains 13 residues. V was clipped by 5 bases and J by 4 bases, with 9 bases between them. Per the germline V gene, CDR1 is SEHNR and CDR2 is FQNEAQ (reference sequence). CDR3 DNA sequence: TGTGCCAGCAGCGTTGGACAGTACAATGAGCAGTTCTTC. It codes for CASSVGQYNEQFF.

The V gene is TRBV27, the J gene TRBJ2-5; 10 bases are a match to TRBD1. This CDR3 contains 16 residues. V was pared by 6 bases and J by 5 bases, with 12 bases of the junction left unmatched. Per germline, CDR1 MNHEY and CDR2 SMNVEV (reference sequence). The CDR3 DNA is TGTGCCAGCAGGTCCCTGGGGACAGGGGATGGGGAGACCCAGTACTTC. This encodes CASRSLGTGDGETQYF.

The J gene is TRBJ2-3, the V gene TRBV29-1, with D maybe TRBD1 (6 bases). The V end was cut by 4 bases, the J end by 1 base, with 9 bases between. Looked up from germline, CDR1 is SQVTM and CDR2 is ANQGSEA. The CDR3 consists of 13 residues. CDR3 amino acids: CSVVRTGTDTQYF. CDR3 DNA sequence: TGCAGCGTTGTAAGGACAGGCACAGATACGCAGTATTTT.

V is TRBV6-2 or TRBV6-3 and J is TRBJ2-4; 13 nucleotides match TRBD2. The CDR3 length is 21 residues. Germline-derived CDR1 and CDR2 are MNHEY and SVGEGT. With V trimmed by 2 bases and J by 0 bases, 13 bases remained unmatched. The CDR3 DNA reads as TGTGCCAGCAGTTACGGCAAACCGGGACTAGCGGGGCAATTAGCCAAAAACATTCAGTACTTC. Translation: CASSYGKPGLAGQLAKNIQYF.

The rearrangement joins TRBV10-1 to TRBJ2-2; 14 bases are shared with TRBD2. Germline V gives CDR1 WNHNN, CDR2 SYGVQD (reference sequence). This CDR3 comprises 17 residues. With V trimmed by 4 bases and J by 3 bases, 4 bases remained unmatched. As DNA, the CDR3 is TGCGCCAGCAGTGGGGGGACTAGCGGGAGTTACACCGGGGAGCTGTTTTTT. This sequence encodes CASSGGTSGSYTGELFF.

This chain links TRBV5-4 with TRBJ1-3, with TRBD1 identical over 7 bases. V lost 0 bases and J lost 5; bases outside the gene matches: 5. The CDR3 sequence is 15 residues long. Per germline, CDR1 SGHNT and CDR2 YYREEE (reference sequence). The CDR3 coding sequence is TGTGCCAGCAGCTTGGACCGACAGGGTCGAAACACCATATATTTT. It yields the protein CASSLDRQGRNTIYF.

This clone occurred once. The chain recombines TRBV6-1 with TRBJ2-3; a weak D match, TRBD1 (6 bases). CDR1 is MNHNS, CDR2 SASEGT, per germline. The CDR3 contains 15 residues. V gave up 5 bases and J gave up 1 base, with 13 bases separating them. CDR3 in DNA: TGTGCCAGCAGTCAACAGGGAAGTCGCACAGATACGCAGTATTTT. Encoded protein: CASSQQGSRTDTQYF.

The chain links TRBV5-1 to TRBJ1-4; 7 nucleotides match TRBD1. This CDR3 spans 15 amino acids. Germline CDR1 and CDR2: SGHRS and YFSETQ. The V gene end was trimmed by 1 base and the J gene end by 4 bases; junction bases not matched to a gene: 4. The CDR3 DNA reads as TGCGCCAGCAGCTTGAGTCAGGGGGGTAATGAAAAACTGTTTTTT. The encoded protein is CASSLSQGGNEKLFF.

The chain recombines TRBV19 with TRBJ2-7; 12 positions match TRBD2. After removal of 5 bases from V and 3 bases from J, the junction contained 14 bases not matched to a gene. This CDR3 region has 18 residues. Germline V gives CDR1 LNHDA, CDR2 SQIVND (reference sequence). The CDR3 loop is CASSHMTSGGPNYYEQYF. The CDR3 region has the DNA TGTGCCAGTAGTCACATGACTAGCGGGGGCCCCAATTACTACGAGCAGTACTTC. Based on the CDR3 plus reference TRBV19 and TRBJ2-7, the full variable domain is DGGITQSPKYLFRKEGQNVTLSCEQNLNHDAMYWYRQDPGQGLRLIYYSQIVNDFQKGDIAEGYSVSREKKESFPLTVTSAQKNPTAFYLCASSHMTSGGPNYYEQYFGPGTRLTVT.

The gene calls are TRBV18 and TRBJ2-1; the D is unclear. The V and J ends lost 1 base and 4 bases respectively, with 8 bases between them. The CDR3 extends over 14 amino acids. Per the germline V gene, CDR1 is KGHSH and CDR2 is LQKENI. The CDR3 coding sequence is TGTGCCAGCTCACCACGGGCAGCATACAATGAGCAGTTCTTC. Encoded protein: CASSPRAAYNEQFF.

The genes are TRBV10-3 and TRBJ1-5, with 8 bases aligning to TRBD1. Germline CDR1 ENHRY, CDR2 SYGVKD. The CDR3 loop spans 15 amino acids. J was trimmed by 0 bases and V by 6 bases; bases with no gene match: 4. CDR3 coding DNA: TGTGCCATCAGCACCGGGACAGGTAGCAATCAGCCCCAGCATTTT. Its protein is CAISTGTGSNQPQHF.

Here the CDR3 DNA reads TGTGCCAGCAGCTTAGGGGGCGGGAGACCCTACAATGAGCAGTTCTTC. Translation: CASSLGGGRPYNEQFF. The genes are TRBV7-9 and TRBJ2-1; TRBD2 aligns across 7 bases. CDR3 length equals 16 residues. V shed 1 base, J shed 2 bases, and the junction held 5 bases outside the gene matches. Looked up from germline, CDR1 is SEHNR and CDR2 is FQNEAQ (reference sequence).

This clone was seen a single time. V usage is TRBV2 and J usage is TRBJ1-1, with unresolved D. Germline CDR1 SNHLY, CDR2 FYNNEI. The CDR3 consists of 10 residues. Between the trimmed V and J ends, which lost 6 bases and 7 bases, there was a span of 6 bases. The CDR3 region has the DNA TGTGCCAGCAGCCTAGTTGAAGCTTTCTTT. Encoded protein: CASSLVEAFF.

The CDR3 sequence is CASSPRPGGSYEQYF. The CDR3 region has the DNA TGTGCCAGCAGCCCCCGGCCAGGGGGCTCCTACGAGCAGTACTTC. The J gene is TRBJ2-7, the V gene TRBV27, with 7 nucleotides matching TRBD1. The V gene end was trimmed by 6 bases and the J gene end by 0 bases; junction bases not matched to a gene: 8. The germline V gene has CDR1 MNHEY and CDR2 SMNVEV (reference sequence). The CDR3 consists of 15 residues.

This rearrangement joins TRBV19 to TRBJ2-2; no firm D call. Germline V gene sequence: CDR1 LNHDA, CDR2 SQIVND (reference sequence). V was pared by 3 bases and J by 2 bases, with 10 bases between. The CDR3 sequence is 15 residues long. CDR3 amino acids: CASSIAGVNTGELFF. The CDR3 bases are TGTGCCAGTAGTATTGCAGGCGTTAACACCGGGGAGCTGTTTTTT.

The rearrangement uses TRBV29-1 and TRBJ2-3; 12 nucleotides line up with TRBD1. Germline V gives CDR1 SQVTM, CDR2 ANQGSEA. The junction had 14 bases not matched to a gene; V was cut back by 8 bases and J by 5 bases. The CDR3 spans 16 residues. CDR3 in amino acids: CSPRRRGQGAGDTQYF. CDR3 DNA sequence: TGCAGCCCTAGGAGGCGGGGACAGGGGGCAGGAGATACGCAGTATTTT.

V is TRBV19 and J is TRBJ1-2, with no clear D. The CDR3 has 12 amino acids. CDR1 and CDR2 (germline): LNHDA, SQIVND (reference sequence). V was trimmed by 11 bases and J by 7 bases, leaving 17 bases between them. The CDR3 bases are TGTGCCTCCGCCGAGGGCCATGGTGGCTACACCTTC. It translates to CASAEGHGGYTF.

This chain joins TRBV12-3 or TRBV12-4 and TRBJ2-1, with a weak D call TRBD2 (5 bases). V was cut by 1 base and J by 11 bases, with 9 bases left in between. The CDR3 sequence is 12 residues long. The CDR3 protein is CASSLVDLKQFF. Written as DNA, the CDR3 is TGTGCCAGCAGTTTAGTGGACTTGAAGCAGTTCTTC.

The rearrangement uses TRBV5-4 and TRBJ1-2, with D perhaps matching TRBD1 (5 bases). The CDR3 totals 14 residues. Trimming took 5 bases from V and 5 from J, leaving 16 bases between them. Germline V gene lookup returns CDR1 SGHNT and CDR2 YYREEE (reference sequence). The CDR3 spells CASRWETKGYGYTF. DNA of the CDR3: TGTGCCAGCAGGTGGGAAACCAAGGGGTATGGCTACACCTTC. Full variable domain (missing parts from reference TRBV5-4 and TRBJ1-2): ETGVTQSPTHLIKTRGQQVTLRCSSQSGHNTVSWYQQALGQGPQFIFQYYREEENGRGNFPPRFSGLQFPNYSSELNVNALELDDSALYLCASRWETKGYGYTFGSGTRLTVV.

CDR3 region: CASSPSGLVNEQFF. In DNA form, the CDR3 reads TGTGCCAGCAGTCCTTCGGGACTAGTCAATGAGCAGTTCTTC. The V call is TRBV27, the J call TRBJ2-1, with TRBD2 identical over 8 bases. V was clipped by 5 bases and J by 6 bases; unmatched bases: 6. Germline V gives CDR1 MNHEY, CDR2 SMNVEV (reference sequence). The CDR3 consists of 14 residues.

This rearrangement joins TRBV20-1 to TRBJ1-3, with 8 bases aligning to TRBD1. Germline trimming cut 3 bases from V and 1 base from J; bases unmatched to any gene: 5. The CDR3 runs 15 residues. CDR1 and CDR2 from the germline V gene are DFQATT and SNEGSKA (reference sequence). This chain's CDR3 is CSASTGGPSGNTIYF. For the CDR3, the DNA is TGCAGTGCTAGTACAGGGGGGCCTTCTGGAAACACCATATATTTT.

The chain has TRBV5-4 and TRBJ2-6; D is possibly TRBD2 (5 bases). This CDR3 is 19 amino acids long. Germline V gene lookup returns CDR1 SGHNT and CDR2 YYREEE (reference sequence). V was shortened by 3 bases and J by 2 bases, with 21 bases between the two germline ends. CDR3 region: CASSSPIGSVVPGANVLTF. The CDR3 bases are TGTGCCAGCAGCTCCCCAATTGGTAGCGTGGTCCCTGGGGCCAACGTCCTGACTTTC.

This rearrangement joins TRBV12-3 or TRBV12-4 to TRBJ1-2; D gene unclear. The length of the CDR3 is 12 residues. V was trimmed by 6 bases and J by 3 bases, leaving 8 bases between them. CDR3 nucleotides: TGTGCCAGCAGGGTGGGAGACTATGGCTACACCTTC. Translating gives CASRVGDYGYTF.

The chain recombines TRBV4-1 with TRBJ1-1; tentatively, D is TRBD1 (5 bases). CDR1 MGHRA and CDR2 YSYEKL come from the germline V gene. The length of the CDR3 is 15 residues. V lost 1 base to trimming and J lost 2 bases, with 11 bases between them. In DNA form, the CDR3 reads TGCGCCAGCAGCCAAGTTATGGGGACTAACACTGAAGCTTTCTTT. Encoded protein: CASSQVMGTNTEAFF.

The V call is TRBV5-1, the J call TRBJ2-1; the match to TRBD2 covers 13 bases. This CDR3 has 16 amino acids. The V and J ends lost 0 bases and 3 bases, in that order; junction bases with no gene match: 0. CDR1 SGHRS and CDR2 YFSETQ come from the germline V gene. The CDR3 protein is CASSLGTSGSYNEQFF. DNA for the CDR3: TGCGCCAGCAGCTTGGGGACTAGCGGGAGCTACAATGAGCAGTTCTTC. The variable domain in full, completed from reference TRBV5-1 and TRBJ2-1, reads KAGVTQTPRYLIKTRGQQVTLSCSPISGHRSVSWYQQTPGQGLQFLFEYFSETQRNKGNFPGRFSGRQFSNSRSEMNVSTLELGDSALYLCASSLGTSGSYNEQFFGPGTRLTVL.

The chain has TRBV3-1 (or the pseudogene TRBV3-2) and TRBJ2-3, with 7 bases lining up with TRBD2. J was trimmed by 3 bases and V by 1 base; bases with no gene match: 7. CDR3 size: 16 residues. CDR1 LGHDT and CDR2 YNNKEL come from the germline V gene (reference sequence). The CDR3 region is CASSQAAGVKTDTQYF. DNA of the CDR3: TGTGCCAGCAGCCAAGCGGCGGGAGTTAAGACAGATACGCAGTATTTT.

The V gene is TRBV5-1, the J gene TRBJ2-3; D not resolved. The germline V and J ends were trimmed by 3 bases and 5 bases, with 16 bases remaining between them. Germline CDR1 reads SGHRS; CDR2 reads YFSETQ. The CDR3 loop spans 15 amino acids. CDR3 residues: CASSSLSSEVDTQYF. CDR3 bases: TGCGCCAGCAGCTCGCTTAGCTCGGAAGTAGATACGCAGTATTTT.

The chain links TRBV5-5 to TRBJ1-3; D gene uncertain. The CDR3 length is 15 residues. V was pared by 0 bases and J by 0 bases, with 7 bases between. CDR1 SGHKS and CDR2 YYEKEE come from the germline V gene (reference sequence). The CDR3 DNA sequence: TGTGCCAGCAGCTTGGATCCAGACTCTGGAAACACCATATATTTT. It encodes CASSLDPDSGNTIYF.

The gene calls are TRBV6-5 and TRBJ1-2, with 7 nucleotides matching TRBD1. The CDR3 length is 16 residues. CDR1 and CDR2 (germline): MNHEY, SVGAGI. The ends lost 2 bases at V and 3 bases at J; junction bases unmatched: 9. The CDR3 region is CASSYDLQGNYYGYTF. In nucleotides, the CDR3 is TGTGCCAGCAGTTACGACCTACAGGGGAACTACTATGGCTACACCTTC.

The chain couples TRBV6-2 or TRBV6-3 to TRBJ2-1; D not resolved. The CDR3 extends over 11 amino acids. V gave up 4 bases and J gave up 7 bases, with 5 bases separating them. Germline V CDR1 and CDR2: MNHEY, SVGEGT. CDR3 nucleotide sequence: TGTGCCAGCAGTTGGCTGAATGAGCAGTTCTTC. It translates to CASSWLNEQFF.